This TCR beta chain came from a study of control samples from healthy donors and cancer patients. Germline loops: CDR1 LGHDT, CDR2 YNNKEL (reference sequence). V was clipped by 3 bases and J by 4 bases, with 21 bases between them. This CDR3 contains 17 residues. Libraries were prepared by immunoSEQ multiplex PCR; TCRdb keeps only in-frame clonotypes and omits some of them. The sample has about 35,000 clones, roughly 92% seen once; the top ten hold 1.5% to 2%. The sequenced sample consisted of PBMCs. The chain uses TRBV3-1 (or the pseudogene TRBV3-2) and TRBJ1-1; weak D call: TRBD1 (6 bases). The clonotype was recovered from a man aged 40-50 years with colorectal cancer. The CDR3 bases are TGTGCCAGCAGCCACCAAGACAGGTTAATCCTAGGCACTGAAGCTTTCTTT. As protein: CASSHQDRLILGTEAFF.